This T cell receptor (beta chain) was documented in a study of T cells in Graves' hyperthyroidism and ophthalmopathy. Study-level results: Most clonotypes expanded in the thyroid (above 0.001) were also present in blood.

The table lists this clonotype with many counts. The antigen is unknown. Trimming stripped 6 bases from V and 6 bases from J, with 20 bases between. The CDR3 is 15 amino acids. Germline CDR1 SQVTM, CDR2 ANQGSEA. The CDR3 regions of TCR beta were amplified from RNA transcripts. The HTBI primer set served for first-round RT-PCR of the TCR CDR3. TCRdb redid the calling of the multiplex PCR reads with MiXCR, one entry per CDR3 protein. The repertoire holds around 700,000 distinct CDR3 sequences, with approximately 19% as singletons. The chain employs TRBV29-1 and TRBJ2-2; TRBD1 or TRBD2 may be the D gene (6 bases each). Sample: blood. The origin of this receptor is a woman aged 45-65 years with Graves' hyperthyroidism that later progressed to Graves' ophthalmopathy. This chain's CDR3 is CSVTFEQGGAGELFF. CDR3 nucleotides: TGCAGCGTGACCTTCGAACAGGGAGGAGCCGGGGAGCTGTTTTTT.